A selection of T cell receptor beta chains follows, all from one sample in a study of beta chain features in type 1 diabetes. Only in-frame clones appear in the TCRdb table, and some are missing; sequencing was by immunoSEQ multiplex PCR. The repertoire consists of 500,000 to 850,000 clones, with more than 13% occurring once and the leading ten covering approximately 0.039%. Sequencing used naive CD4+ T cells from blood. The receptor set was obtained from a man aged 18 to 35 with type 1 diabetes. Each CDR3 is given with its conserved first and last residue. A D gene is named only where the DNA matches it firmly. Rows give clone size only sometimes, using once, few, many, or a class for an expanded clone.

abundance: .
d_gene: TRBD1
v_gene: TRBV10-3
len: 14
j_gene: TRBJ2-1
CDR3aa: CASVSGQGSNEQFF
CDR3nt: TGTGCCAGCGTCTCGGGACAGGGGAGTAATGAGCAGTTCTTC

abundance: few
d_gene: .
v_gene: TRBV9
len: 16
j_gene: TRBJ2-1
CDR3aa: CASSPPQGISYNEQFF
CDR3nt: TGTGCCAGCAGCCCACCACAGGGAATCTCCTACAATGAGCAGTTCTTC

abundance: .
d_gene: .
v_gene: TRBV15
len: 14
j_gene: TRBJ2-3
CDR3aa: CATSPPRRVDTQYF
CDR3nt: TGTGCCACCAGCCCCCCGAGGAGGGTGGATACGCAGTATTTT

abundance: few
d_gene: .
v_gene: TRBV30
len: 15
j_gene: TRBJ2-7
CDR3aa: CAWSLRDGYSYEQYF
CDR3nt: TGTGCCTGGAGTCTCCGGGACGGCTACTCCTACGAGCAGTACTTC

abundance: .
d_gene: TRBD1
v_gene: TRBV5-4
len: 15
j_gene: TRBJ1-2
CDR3aa: CASSLPGGRNYGYTF
CDR3nt: TGTGCCAGCAGCCTCCCAGGGGGCAGAAACTATGGCTACACCTTC

abundance: few
d_gene: TRBD1
v_gene: TRBV27
len: 14
j_gene: TRBJ2-7
CDR3aa: CASRSTTGAYEQYF
CDR3nt: TGTGCCAGCAGATCTACCACAGGGGCCTACGAGCAGTACTTC

abundance: .
d_gene: .
v_gene: TRBV5-6
len: 12
j_gene: TRBJ1-2
CDR3aa: CASSLRGYGYTF
CDR3nt: TGTGCCAGCAGCTTGCGGGGCTATGGCTACACCTTC

abundance: .
d_gene: .
v_gene: TRBV15
len: 13
j_gene: TRBJ2-7
CDR3aa: CATSGQLAYEQYF
CDR3nt: TGTGCCACCAGCGGCCAACTAGCTTACGAGCAGTACTTC

abundance: few
d_gene: .
v_gene: TRBV27
len: 13
j_gene: TRBJ1-5
CDR3aa: CASSLRENQPQHF
CDR3nt: TGTGCCAGCAGTTTGAGGGAGAATCAGCCCCAGCATTTT

abundance: few
d_gene: TRBD1
v_gene: TRBV25-1
len: 14
j_gene: TRBJ2-7
CDR3aa: CASSAMDRVHEQYF
CDR3nt: TGTGCCAGCAGTGCCATGGACAGGGTGCACGAGCAGTACTTC